This T cell receptor (beta chain) was documented in a study of beta chain features in type 1 diabetes. Study results and limitations: Researchers reported that naive, central memory and Treg TCRB repertoires appeared more similar in patients than in healthy donors. Type 1 diabetes patients showed fewer insertions and more deletions at VDJ junctions. All four CD4+ subsets from Type 1 diabetes patients carried moderately but significantly shorter TCRB CDR3s.

Germline V lookup: CDR1 SGDLS, CDR2 YYNGEE. V gave up 0 bases and J gave up 6 bases, with 4 bases separating them. This CDR3 is 12 amino acids long. As every portion of the isolated RNA was reverse transcribed, the sequencing read expressed TCRB transcripts. The method was immunoSEQ multiplex PCR; TCRdb's version includes in-frame clones alone and lacks a portion of them. Of under 300,000 clones listed, around 20% are singletons. This clone appeared a few times. What it binds is unknown. Purity exceeded 98% in all sorted populations. The material sequenced was naive CD4+ T cells from blood. V gene TRBV9 combines with J gene TRBJ2-1; D unresolved. The clonotype was recovered from a woman in her thirties or forties with type 1 diabetes. CDR3 sequence reads: CASSVDFNEQFF. CDR3 coding DNA: TGTGCCAGCAGCGTAGACTTCAATGAGCAGTTCTTC.